This T cell receptor (beta chain) came from a study of brain T cells in children with intractable seizures. Specified time point: blood from clinic visit 5 months post-surgery; TSC patient then seizure free. Only cases whose brain tissue showed the highest T cell transcript signatures were sequenced. Before surgery, patients took at least one anti-epileptic drug. Study results and caveats: Viral specificity was inferred only from CDR3 similarity; HCMV serostatus was unknown.

TCRdb's table, derived via immunoSEQ multiplex PCR, lists solely in-frame clones and lacks some. The sample yields about 340,000 clones, about 93% seen once. Comment on this clone: Its antigen is not identified.

Germline-derived CDR1 and CDR2 are SGHTA and FQGTGA. The CDR3 runs 15 residues. V was clipped by 5 bases and J by 7 bases; unmatched bases: 10. The TCR was taken from a boy younger than two with tuberous sclerosis and intractable seizures. The genes are TRBV7-3 and TRBJ2-1; 8 positions agree with TRBD2. The input for sequencing was peripheral blood, taken about 5 months after surgery. The CDR3 bases are TGTGCCAGCAGCGGATTTAGCGGGGTGGGTAATGAGCAGTTCTTC. It yields the protein CASSGFSGVGNEQFF.